The rows below give T cell receptor beta chains drawn from one sample of a study of blood T cell repertoires in COVID-19. Only in-frame clones appear in the TCRdb table, and some are missing; sequencing was by immunoSEQ multiplex PCR. Of about 150,000 clones in the sample, under 90% are singletons; the top ten hold about 7.3%. The source material was PBMCs or T cells enriched from blood (not recorded which). The receptors come from a man between 45 and 60 years old who had recovered from COVID-19. The CDR3 runs from the conserved cysteine through the conserved F or W. The D gene is left open where the match is weak. Size is stated for part of the rows, as once, few or many counts, or as a class when the clone is expanded.

TRBV6-5	.	TRBJ1-6	TRBD1	CASTGQGNSPLHF	TGTGCCAGCACTGGACAGGGGAATTCACCCCTCCACTTT
TRBV29-1	.	TRBJ2-5	TRBD2	CSVDGTSGQETQYF	TGCAGCGTTGATGGGACTAGCGGACAAGAGACCCAGTACTTC
TRBV5-4	.	TRBJ1-3	.	CASSRGSDISGNTIYF	TGTGCCAGCAGCCGCGGGTCCGACATCTCTGGAAACACCATATATTTT
TRBV29-1	.	TRBJ1-2	.	CSVGGIGGYTF	TGCAGCGTTGGCGGAATCGGTGGCTACACCTTC
TRBV19	once	TRBJ2-5	TRBD2	CASSIPGLIQETQYF	TGTGCCAGTAGTATCCCGGGACTAATCCAAGAGACCCAGTACTTC
TRBV21-1	few	TRBJ1-5	.	CASSKLPREGQPQHF	TGTGCCAGCAGCAAACTGCCCAGGGAGGGTCAGCCCCAGCATTTT
TRBV6-2/TRBV6-3	.	TRBJ1-6	.	CASSLTGYNSPLHF	TGTGCCAGCAGTTTGACAGGATATAATTCACCCCTCCACTTT
TRBV3-1/TRBV3-2	.	TRBJ2-5	TRBD2	CASSRAGTSGETQYF	TGTGCCAGCAGCCGAGCCGGGACTAGCGGCGAGACCCAGTACTTC
TRBV5-5	.	TRBJ1-2	.	CASSIENYGYTF	TGTGCCAGCAGCATCGAGAACTATGGCTACACCTTC
TRBV19	.	TRBJ2-1	.	CASSISLSYNEQFF	TGTGCCAGTAGTATAAGCCTCTCCTACAATGAGCAGTTCTTC
TRBV7-3	.	TRBJ2-2	.	CASSATGGELFF	TGTGCCAGCAGCGCAACCGGGGGGGAGCTGTTTTTT
TRBV18	.	TRBJ1-3	TRBD1	CASSPGQGVLSGNTIYF	TGTGCCAGCTCACCGGGACAGGGGGTTCTCTCTGGAAACACCATATATTTT
TRBV7-9	.	TRBJ2-1	TRBD2	CASSLGTTYNEQFF	TGTGCCAGCAGCTTGGGGACTACTTACAATGAGCAGTTCTTC
TRBV11-2	.	TRBJ1-4	.	CASSLQQGATNEKLFF	TGTGCCAGCAGCCTTCAACAGGGAGCAACTAATGAAAAACTGTTTTTT
TRBV27	.	TRBJ1-2	.	CASSPRDTYGYTF	TGTGCCAGCTCGCCCCGGGACACTTATGGCTACACCTTC
TRBV5-1	.	TRBJ2-7	.	CASSLGGTYSYEQYF	TGCGCCAGCAGCTTGGGGGGGACTTACTCCTACGAGCAGTACTTC
TRBV4-1	.	TRBJ1-6	TRBD1	CASSPKDSQGSSYNSPLHF	TGCGCCAGCAGCCCCAAAGACTCACAGGGGAGCTCCTATAATTCACCCCTCCACTTT
TRBV30	.	TRBJ1-2	.	CAWRQDLNYGYTF	TGTGCCTGGCGACAGGACTTAAACTATGGCTACACCTTC
TRBV6-2/TRBV6-3	.	TRBJ2-4	.	CASSTRDIQYF	TGTGCCAGCAGTACCAGGGACATTCAGTACTTC
TRBV20-1	.	TRBJ2-7	TRBD1	CSASRRDRSYEQYF	TGCAGTGCTAGTAGGCGGGACAGGTCCTACGAGCAGTACTTC